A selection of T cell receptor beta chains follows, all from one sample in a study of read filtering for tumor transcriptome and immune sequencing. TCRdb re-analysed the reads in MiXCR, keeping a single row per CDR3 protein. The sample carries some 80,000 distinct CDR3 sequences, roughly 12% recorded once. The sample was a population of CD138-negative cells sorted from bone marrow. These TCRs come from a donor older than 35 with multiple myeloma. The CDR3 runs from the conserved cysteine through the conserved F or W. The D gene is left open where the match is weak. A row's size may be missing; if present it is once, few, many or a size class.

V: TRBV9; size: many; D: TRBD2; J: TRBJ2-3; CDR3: CASNQRSSGRTDTQYF; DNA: TGTGCCAGCAATCAGAGGTCTAGCGGGAGAACTGATACGCAGTATTTT
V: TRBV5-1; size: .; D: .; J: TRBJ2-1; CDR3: CASSLVGGPNEQFF; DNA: TGCGCCAGCAGCTTGGTTGGGGGGCCAAATGAGCAGTTCTTC
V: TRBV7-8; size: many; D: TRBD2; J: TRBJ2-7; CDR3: CASSSWTSGRDLQYF; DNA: TGTGCCAGCAGCTCCTGGACTAGCGGGAGGGATTTGCAGTACTTC
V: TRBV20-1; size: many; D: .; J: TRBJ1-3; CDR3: CSARGLGPSTSGNTIYF; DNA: TGCAGTGCTAGAGGCCTGGGACCGTCAACCTCTGGAAACACCATATATTTT
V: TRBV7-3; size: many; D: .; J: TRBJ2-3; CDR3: CASSRSGGTDTQYF; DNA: TGTGCCAGCAGCCGATCCGGGGGCACAGATACGCAGTATTTT
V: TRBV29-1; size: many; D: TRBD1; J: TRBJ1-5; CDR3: CSVWTGGTQPQHF; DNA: TGCAGCGTATGGACAGGGGGGACTCAGCCCCAGCATTTT
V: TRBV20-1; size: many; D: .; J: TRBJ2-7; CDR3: CSARDRGTVYF; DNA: TGCAGTGCTAGAGATCGCGGGACAGTTTACTTC
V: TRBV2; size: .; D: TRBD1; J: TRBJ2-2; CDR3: CASRDLTGGAGTGELFF; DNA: TGTGCCAGCAGAGATCTTACAGGGGGCGCAGGCACCGGGGAGCTGTTTTTT
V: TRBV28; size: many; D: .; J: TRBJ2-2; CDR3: CASSLEVRNTGELFF; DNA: TGTGCCAGCAGTTTAGAGGTCAGGAACACCGGGGAGCTGTTTTTT
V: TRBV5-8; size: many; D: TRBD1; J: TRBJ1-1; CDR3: CASSLNRGAITEAFF; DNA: TGTGCCAGCAGCTTGAACAGGGGGGCTATCACTGAAGCTTTCTTT
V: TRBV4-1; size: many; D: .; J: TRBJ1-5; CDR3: CASSQDGDQPQHF; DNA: TGCGCCAGCAGCCAAGATGGGGATCAGCCCCAGCATTTT
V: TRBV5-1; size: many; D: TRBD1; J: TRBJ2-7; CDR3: CASSLAGQGTSYEQYF; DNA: TGCGCCAGCAGCTTGGCTGGACAGGGCACCTCCTACGAGCAGTACTTC
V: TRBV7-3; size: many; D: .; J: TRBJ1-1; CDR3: CASRRGMNTEAFF; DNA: TGTGCCAGCAGGAGGGGTATGAACACTGAAGCTTTCTTT
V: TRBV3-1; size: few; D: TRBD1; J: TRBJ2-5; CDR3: CASSQGHSGGTQYF; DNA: TGTGCCAGCAGCCAAGGGCATTCAGGGGGCACCCAGTACTTC
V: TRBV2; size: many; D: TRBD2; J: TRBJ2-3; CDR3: CASSVGGSGADTQYF; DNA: TGTGCCAGCAGTGTCGGCGGGAGCGGGGCAGATACGCAGTATTTT
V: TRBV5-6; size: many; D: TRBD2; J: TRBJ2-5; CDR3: CASSPLAGDQETQYF; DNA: TGTGCCAGCAGCCCACTAGCGGGGGACCAAGAGACCCAGTACTTC
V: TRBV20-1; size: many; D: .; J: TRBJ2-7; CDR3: CSAREARDHYEQYF; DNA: TGCAGTGCTAGAGAAGCGAGGGATCACTACGAGCAGTACTTC
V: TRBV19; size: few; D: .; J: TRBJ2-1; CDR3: CASRRITYNEQFF; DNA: TGTGCCAGTAGGCGGATTACTTACAATGAGCAGTTCTTC
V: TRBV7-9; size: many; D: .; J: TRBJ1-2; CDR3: CASSQSPVGSYTF; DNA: TGTGCCAGCAGCCAGAGTCCCGTCGGGAGCTACACCTTC
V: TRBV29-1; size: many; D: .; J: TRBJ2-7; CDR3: CSVGEQGYEQYF; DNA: TGCAGCGTTGGGGAACAGGGATACGAGCAGTACTTC
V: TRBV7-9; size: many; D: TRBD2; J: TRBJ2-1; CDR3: CASCMAGGEGNEQFF; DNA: TGTGCCAGCTGCATGGCGGGAGGGGAGGGGAATGAGCAGTTCTTC
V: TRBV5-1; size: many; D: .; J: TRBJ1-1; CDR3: CASSLNSGPTEAFF; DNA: TGCGCCAGCAGCTTAAATTCAGGGCCCACTGAAGCTTTCTTT
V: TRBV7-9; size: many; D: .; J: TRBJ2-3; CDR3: CAGEGTDTQYF; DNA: TGTGCTGGGGAGGGCACAGATACGCAGTATTTT
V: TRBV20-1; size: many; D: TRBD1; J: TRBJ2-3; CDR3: CSASDPGQGRPDTQYF; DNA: TGCAGTGCTAGCGACCCGGGACAGGGGCGTCCAGATACGCAGTATTTT
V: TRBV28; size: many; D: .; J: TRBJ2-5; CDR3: CATQQETQYF; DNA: TGTGCCACCCAACAAGAGACCCAGTACTTC
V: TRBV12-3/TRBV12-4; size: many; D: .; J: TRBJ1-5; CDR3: CASSRHGNQPQHF; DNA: TGTGCCAGCAGTCGACACGGCAATCAGCCCCAGCATTTT
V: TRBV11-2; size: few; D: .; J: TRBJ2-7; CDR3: CASRTMSSYEQYF; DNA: TGTGCCAGCAGAACTATGAGCTCCTACGAGCAGTACTTC
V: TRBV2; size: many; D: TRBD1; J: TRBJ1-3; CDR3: CASSSRGDSSLGNTIYF; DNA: TGTGCCAGCAGTAGCAGAGGGGACAGCTCATTGGGAAACACCATATATTTT
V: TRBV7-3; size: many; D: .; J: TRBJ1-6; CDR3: CASSGTVNSPLHF; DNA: TGTGCCAGCTCGGGGACGGTGAATTCACCCCTCCACTTT
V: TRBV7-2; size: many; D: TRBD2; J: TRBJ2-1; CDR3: CASSSGLAGVQEQFF; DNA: TGTGCCAGCAGCTCCGGACTAGCGGGAGTTCAAGAGCAGTTCTTC
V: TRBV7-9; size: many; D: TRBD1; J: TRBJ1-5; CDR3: CASSLGAGGPNQPQHF; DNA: TGTGCCAGCAGCTTAGGGGCAGGGGGCCCCAATCAGCCCCAGCATTTT
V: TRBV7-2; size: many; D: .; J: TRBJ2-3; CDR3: CASSPQQKDTQYF; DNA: TGTGCCAGCAGCCCGCAACAGAAAGATACGCAGTATTTT
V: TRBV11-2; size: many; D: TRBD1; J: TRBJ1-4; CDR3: CASSLSGTEYEKLFF; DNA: TGTGCCAGCAGCCTCAGCGGGACAGAGTATGAAAAACTGTTTTTT
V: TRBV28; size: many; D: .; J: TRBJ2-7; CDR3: CASSHGQTSSYEQYF; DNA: TGTGCCAGCAGCCATGGACAGACAAGCTCCTACGAGCAGTACTTC
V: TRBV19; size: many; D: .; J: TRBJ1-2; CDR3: CASSKSQPNYGYTF; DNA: TGTGCCAGTAGTAAGAGTCAACCGAATTATGGCTACACCTTC
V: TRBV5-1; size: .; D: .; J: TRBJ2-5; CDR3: CASSDQETQYF; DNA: TGCGCCAGCAGCGATCAAGAGACCCAGTACTTC
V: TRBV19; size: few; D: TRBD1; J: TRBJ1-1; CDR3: CASSRPDRVNTEAFF; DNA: TGTGCCAGTAGTAGACCGGACAGGGTGAACACTGAAGCTTTCTTT
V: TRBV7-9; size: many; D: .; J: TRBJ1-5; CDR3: CASSLEAGSQPQHF; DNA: TGTGCCAGCAGCTTAGAGGCAGGGAGTCAGCCCCAGCATTTT
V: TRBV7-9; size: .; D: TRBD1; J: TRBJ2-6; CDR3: CASSPRDRIGSGANVLTF; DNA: TGTGCCAGCAGCCCGCGGGACAGGATTGGCTCTGGGGCCAACGTCCTGACTTTC
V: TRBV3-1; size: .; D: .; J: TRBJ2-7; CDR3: CASSQGLQPNYEQYF; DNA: TGTGCCAGCAGCCAAGGCCTCCAACCGAACTACGAGCAGTACTTC
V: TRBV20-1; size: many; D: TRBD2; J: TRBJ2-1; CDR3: CSAPPGGPYNEQFF; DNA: TGCAGTGCTCCCCCGGGAGGACCATACAATGAGCAGTTCTTC
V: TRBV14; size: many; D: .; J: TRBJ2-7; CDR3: CASSQFLGAYEQYF; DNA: TGTGCCAGCAGCCAATTCCTAGGGGCCTACGAGCAGTACTTC
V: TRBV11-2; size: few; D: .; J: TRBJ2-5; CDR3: CASSLALGGTQYF; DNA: TGTGCCAGCAGCTTAGCCCTGGGAGGGACCCAGTACTTC
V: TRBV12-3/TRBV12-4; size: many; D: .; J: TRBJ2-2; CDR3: CASSFGSANTGELFF; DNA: TGTGCCAGCAGTTTTGGGTCCGCGAACACCGGGGAGCTGTTTTTT
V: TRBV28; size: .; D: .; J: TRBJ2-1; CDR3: CASSSSDLSRFF; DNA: TGTGCCAGCAGTTCCTCAGACCTCTCGCGGTTCTTC
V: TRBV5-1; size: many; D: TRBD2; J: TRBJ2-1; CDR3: CASSLTASGMSEQFF; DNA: TGCGCCAGCAGCTTGACAGCTAGCGGGATGAGTGAGCAGTTCTTC
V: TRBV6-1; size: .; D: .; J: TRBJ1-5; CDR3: CASREHSNQPQHF; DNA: TGTGCCAGCAGGGAACATAGCAATCAGCCCCAGCATTTT
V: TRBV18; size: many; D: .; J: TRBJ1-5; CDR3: CASSPEAYNQPQHF; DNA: TGTGCCAGCTCACCGGAAGCTTACAATCAGCCCCAGCATTTT